This T cell receptor beta chain was identified in a study of control samples from healthy donors and cancer patients. This clone was found a few times. V was clipped by 1 base and J by 0 bases, with 2 bases between them. The CDR3 consists of 13 residues. Per the germline V gene, CDR1 is SEHNR and CDR2 is FQNEAQ (reference sequence). Sequencing used immunoSEQ multiplex PCR; TCRdb keeps in-frame clones, though not all of them. The sample shows about 92,000 clones, more than 75% of them seen only once. Sequencing was performed on blood. The sequence came from a woman aged 60-75 years in good health. The chain is built from TRBV7-9 and TRBJ2-3; D gene ambiguous. This CDR3 is CASSLESTDTQYF. DNA for the CDR3: TGTGCCAGCAGCTTAGAGAGCACAGATACGCAGTATTTT.